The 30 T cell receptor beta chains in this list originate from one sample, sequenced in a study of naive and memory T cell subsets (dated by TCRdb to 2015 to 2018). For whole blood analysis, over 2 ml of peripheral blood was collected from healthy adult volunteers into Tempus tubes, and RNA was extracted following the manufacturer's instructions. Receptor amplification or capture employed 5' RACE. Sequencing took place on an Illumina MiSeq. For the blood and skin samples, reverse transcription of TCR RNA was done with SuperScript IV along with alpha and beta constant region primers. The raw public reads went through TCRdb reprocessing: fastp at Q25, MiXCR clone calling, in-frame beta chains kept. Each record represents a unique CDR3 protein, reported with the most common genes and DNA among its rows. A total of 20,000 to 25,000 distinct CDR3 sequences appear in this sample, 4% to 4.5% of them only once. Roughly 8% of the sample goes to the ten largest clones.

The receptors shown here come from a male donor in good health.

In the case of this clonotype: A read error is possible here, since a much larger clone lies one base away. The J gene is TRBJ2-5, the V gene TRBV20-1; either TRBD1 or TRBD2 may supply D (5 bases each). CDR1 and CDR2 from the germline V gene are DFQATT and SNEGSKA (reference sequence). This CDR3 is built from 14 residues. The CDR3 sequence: CSAPGDGRQETKYF. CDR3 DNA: TGCAGTGCCCCCGGGGACGGTAGGCAAGAGACCAAGTACTTC.

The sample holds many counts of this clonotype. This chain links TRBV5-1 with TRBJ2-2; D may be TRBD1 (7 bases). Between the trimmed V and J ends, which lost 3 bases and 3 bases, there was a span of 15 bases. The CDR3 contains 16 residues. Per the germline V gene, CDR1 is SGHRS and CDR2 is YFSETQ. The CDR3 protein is CASSWQTGEDTGELFF. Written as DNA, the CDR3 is TGCGCCAGCAGCTGGCAAACAGGGGAGGACACCGGGGAGCTGTTTTTT. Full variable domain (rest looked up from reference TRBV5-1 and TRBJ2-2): KAGVTQTPRYLIKTRGQQVTLSCSPISGHRSVSWYQQTPGQGLQFLFEYFSETQRNKGNFPGRFSGRQFSNSRSEMNVSTLELGDSALYLCASSWQTGEDTGELFFGEGSRLTVL.

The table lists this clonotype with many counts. The CDR3 DNA sequence: TGCGCCAGCAGCCAAGGACTGAGCTACGAGCAGTACTTC. As protein: CASSQGLSYEQYF. The V and J genes are TRBV4-1 and TRBJ2-7; D gene ambiguous. Trimming removed 1 base from V and 3 bases from J, with 7 bases in between. Germline V gene lookup returns CDR1 MGHRA and CDR2 YSYEKL. The length of the CDR3 is 13 residues.

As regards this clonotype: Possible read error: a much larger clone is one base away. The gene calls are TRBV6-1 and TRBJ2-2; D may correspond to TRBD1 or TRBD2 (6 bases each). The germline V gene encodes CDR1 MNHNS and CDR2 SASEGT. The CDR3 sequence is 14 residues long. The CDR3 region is CASSWGHNTGGLFF. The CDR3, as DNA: TGTGCCAGTTCGTGGGGGCATAACACCGGGGGGCTGTTTTTT.

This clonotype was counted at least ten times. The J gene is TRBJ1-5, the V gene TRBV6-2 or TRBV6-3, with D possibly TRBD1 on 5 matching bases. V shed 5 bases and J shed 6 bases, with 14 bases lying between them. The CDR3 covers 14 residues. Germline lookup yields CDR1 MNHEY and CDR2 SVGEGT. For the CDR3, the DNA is TGTGCCAGCAGTAACCAGGGATATGGTCAGCCCCAGCATTTT. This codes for CASSNQGYGQPQHF.

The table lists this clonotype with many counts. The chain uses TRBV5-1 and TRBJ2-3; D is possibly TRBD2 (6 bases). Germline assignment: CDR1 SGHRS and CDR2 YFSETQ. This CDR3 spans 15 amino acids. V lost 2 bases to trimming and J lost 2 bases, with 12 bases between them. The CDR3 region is CASSFGTPNTDTQYF. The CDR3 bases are TGCGCCAGCAGCTTCGGGACTCCTAACACAGATACGCAGTATTTT.

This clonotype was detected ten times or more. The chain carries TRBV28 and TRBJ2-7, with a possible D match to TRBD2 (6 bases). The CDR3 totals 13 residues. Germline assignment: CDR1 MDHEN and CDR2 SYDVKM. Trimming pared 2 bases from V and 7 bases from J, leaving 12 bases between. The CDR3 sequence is CASSLVVGGEQYF. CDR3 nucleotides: TGTGCCAGCAGTTTAGTGGTCGGGGGAGAGCAGTACTTC. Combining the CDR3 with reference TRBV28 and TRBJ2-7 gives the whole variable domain DVKVTQSSRYLVKRTGEKVFLECVQDMDHENMFWYRQDPGLGLRLIYFSYDVKMKEKGDIPEGYSVSREKKERFSLILESASTNQTSMYLCASSLVVGGEQYFGPGTRLTVT.

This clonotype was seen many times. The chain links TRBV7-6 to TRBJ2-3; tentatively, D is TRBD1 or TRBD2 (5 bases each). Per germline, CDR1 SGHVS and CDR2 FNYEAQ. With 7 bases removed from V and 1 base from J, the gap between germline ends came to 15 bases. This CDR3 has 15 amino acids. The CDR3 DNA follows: TGTGCCAGCAACAAGGGTGGGGGTCGCACAGATACGCAGTATTTT. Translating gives CASNKGGGRTDTQYF.

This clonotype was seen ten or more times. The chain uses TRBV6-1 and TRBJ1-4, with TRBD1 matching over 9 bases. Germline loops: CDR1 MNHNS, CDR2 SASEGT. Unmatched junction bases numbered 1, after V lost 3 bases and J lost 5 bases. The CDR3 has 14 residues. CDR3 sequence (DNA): TGTGCCAGCAGTGAGGGACAGGGAAATGAAAAACTGTTTTTT. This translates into CASSEGQGNEKLFF.

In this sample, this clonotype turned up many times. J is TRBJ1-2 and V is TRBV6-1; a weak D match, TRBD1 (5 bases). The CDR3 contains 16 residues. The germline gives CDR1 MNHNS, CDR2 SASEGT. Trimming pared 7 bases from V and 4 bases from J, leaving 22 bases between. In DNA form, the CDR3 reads TGTGCCAGCAATATCCGGTGGGGGGTCAGTCCCTATGGCTACACCTTC. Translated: CASNIRWGVSPYGYTF.

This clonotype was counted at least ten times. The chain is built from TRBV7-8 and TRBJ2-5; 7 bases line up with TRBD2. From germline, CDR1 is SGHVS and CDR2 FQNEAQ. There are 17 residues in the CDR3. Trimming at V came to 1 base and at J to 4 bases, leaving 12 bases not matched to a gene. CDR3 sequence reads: CASSLEGSATGGETQYF. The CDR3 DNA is TGTGCCAGCAGCTTAGAGGGCTCGGCAACGGGGGGAGAGACCCAGTACTTC.

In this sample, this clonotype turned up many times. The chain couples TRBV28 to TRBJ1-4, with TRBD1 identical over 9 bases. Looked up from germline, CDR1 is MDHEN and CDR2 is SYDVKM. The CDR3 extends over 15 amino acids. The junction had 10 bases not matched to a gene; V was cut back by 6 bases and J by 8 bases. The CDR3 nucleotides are TGTGCCAGCAGCTCCGCGGGACAGGGAGAAGAAAAACTGTTTTTT. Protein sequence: CASSSAGQGEEKLFF.

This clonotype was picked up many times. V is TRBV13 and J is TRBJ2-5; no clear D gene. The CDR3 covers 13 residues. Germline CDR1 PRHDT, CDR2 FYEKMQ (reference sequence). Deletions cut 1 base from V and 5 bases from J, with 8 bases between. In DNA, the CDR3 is TGTGCCAGCAGCTTAGCGCAAGAGGAGACCCAGTACTTC. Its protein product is CASSLAQEETQYF.

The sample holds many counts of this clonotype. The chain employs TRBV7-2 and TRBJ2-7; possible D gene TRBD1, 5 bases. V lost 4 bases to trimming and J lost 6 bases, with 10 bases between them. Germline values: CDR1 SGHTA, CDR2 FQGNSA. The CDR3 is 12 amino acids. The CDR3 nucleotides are TGTGCCAGCAGCTCCCAGGGATTCGAGCAGTACTTC. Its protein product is CASSSQGFEQYF.

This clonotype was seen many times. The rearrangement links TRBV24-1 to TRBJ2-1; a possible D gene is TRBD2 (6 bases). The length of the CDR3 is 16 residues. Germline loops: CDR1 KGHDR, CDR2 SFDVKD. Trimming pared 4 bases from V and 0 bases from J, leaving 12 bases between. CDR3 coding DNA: TGTGCCACCAGTGACCCGGGACTCGACTCCTACAATGAGCAGTTCTTC. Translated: CATSDPGLDSYNEQFF.

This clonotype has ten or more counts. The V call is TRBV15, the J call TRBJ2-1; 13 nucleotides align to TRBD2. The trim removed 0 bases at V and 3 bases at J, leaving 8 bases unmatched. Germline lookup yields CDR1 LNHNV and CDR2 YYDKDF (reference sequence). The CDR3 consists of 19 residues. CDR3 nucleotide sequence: TGTGCCACCAGCAGAGATCCCCGACTAGCGGGGGGTATCTACAATGAGCAGTTCTTC. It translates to CATSRDPRLAGGIYNEQFF.

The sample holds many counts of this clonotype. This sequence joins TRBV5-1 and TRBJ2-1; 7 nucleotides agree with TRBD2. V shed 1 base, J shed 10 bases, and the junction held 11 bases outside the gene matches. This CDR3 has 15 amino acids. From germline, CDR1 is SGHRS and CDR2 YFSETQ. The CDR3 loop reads CASSLIVGLDQEQFF. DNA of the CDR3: TGCGCCAGCAGCTTGATCGTCGGACTAGACCAAGAGCAGTTCTTC.

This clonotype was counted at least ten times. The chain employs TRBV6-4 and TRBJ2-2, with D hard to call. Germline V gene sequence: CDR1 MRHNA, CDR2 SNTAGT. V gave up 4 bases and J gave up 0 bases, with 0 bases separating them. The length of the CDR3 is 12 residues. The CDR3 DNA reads TGTGCCAGCAGTGCGAACACCGGGGAGCTGTTTTTT. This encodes CASSANTGELFF.

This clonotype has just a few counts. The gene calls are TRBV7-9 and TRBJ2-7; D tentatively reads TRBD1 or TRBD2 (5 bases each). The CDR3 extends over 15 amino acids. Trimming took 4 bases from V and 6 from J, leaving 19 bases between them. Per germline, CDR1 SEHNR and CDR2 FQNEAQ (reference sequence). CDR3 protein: CASSSNRDASGEQYF. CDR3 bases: TGTGCCAGCAGCTCCAACCGGGACGCGTCGGGCGAGCAGTACTTC.

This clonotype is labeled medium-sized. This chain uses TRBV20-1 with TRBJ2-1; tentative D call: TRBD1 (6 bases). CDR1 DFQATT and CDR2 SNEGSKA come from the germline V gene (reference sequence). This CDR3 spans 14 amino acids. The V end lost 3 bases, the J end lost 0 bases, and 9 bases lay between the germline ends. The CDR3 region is CSASRGGSYNEQFF. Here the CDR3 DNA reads TGCAGTGCTAGTAGAGGGGGCTCCTACAATGAGCAGTTCTTC.

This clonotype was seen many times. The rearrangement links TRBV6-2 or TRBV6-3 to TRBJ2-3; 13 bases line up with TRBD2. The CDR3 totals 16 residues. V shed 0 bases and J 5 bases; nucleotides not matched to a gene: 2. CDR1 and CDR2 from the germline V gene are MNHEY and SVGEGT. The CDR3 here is CASSYSTSGGRDTQYF. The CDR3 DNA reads TGTGCCAGCAGTTACTCGACTAGCGGGGGGCGAGATACGCAGTATTTT.

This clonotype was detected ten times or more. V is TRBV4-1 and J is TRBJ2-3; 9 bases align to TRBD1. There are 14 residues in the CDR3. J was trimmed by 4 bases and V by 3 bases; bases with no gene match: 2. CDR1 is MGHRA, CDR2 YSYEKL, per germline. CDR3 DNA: TGCGCCAGCAGCCACCGGACAGGGGCAGATACGCAGTATTTT. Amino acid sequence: CASSHRTGADTQYF.

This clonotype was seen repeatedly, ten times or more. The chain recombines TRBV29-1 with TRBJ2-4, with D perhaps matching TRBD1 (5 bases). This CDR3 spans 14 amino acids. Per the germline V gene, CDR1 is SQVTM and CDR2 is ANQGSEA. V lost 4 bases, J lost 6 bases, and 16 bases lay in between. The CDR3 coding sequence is TGCAGCGTTGTCGTGGCAGGGCCGGGAAACATTCAGTACTTC. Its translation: CSVVVAGPGNIQYF.

CDR3 bases: TGTGCCAGCAGTTTGTCGACAGGCGGAAAACTGTTTTTT. This sequence encodes CASSLSTGGKLFF. J is TRBJ1-4 and V is TRBV12-3 or TRBV12-4, with D possibly being TRBD1 (6 bases). The V end lost 3 bases, the J end lost 10 bases, and 12 bases lay between the germline ends. The CDR3 has 13 residues.

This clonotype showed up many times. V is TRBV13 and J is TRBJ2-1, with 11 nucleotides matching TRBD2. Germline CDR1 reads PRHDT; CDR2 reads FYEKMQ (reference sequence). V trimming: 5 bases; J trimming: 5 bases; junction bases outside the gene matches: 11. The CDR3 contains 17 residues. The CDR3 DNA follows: TGTGCCAGCAGCCTATGGGGGGGACTAGCGGAGAACAATGAGCAGTTCTTC. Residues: CASSLWGGLAENNEQFF.

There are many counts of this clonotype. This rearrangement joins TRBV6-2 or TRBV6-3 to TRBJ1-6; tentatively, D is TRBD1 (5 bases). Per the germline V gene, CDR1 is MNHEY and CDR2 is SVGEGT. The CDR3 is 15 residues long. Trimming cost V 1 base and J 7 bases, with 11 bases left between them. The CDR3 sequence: CASSYYPGNNSPLHF. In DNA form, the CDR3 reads TGTGCCAGCAGTTACTATCCAGGGAACAATTCACCCCTCCACTTT.

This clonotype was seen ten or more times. This CDR3 reads CASSVGTGGHGNTIYF. The CDR3 bases are TGTGCCAGCAGTGTAGGGACAGGGGGCCATGGAAACACCATATATTTT. V usage is TRBV25-1 and J usage is TRBJ1-3; 12 bases fit TRBD1. Germline-derived CDR1 and CDR2 are MGHDK and SYGVNS. This CDR3 contains 16 residues. V lost 4 bases, J lost 3 bases, and 4 bases stayed unmatched.

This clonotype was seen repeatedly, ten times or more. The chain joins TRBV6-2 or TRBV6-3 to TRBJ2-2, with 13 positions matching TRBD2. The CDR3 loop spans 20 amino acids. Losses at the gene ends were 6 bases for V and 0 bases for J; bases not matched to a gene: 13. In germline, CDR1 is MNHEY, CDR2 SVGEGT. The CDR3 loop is CASRERLAGGQFANTGELFF. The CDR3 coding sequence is TGTGCCAGCAGAGAACGACTAGCGGGGGGCCAGTTCGCGAACACCGGGGAGCTGTTTTTT.

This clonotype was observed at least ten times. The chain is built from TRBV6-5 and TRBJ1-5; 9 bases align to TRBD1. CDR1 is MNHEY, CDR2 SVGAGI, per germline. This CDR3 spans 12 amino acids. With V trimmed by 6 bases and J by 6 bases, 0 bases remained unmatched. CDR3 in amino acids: CASRTGGQPQHF. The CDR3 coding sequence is TGTGCCAGCAGGACAGGGGGTCAGCCCCAGCATTTT.

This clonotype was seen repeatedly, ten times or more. CDR3 protein: CSVRDSGFETQYF. CDR3 in DNA: TGCAGCGTTAGGGACAGTGGTTTCGAGACCCAGTACTTC. The chain has TRBV29-1 and TRBJ2-5, with TRBD1 identical over 7 bases. With 5 bases clipped from V and 5 bases from J, the junction kept 8 bases outside the gene matches. The length of the CDR3 is 13 residues. Germline lookup yields CDR1 SQVTM and CDR2 ANQGSEA.